A single sample is the source of the 8 T cell receptor beta chains below, sequenced in a study of identical twins. TCRdb ran MiXCR on the 5' RACE reads and lists one entry per CDR3 protein. This sample carries 450,000 or so distinct CDR3 sequences, roughly a quarter of them seen once, and the ten largest clones take around 3%. These data were also reused for a study on T cells expressing NK-cell markers.

Sequencing was done on a sample of CD4+ T cells sorted from blood. The receptors stem from a woman between 18 and 30 years old in good health.

This clonotype showed up many times. The V gene is TRBV5-1, the J gene TRBJ1-6; D is unclear. CDR1 and CDR2 from the germline V gene are SGHRS and YFSETQ. This CDR3 has 14 amino acids. Trimming removed 0 bases at V and 5 bases at J, with 6 bases between. The CDR3, as DNA: TGCGCCAGCAGCTTGGATCCGGATAATTCACCCCTCCACTTT. This translates into CASSLDPDNSPLHF.

The chain has TRBV20-1 and TRBJ2-7; 8 nucleotides align to TRBD1. The CDR3 totals 12 residues. With V trimmed by 7 bases and J by 4 bases, 6 bases remained unmatched. Per germline, CDR1 DFQATT and CDR2 SNEGSKA (reference sequence). This chain's CDR3 is CSVGQGIYEQYF. DNA for the CDR3: TGCAGTGTCGGACAGGGTATTTACGAGCAGTACTTC.

This clonotype occurred many times. The V call is TRBV12-3 or TRBV12-4, the J call TRBJ1-2, with D uncertain. This CDR3 has 15 amino acids. V shed 1 base and J shed 0 bases, with 9 bases lying between them. CDR3 sequence: CASSLVSGANYGYTF. The CDR3 DNA follows: TGTGCCAGCAGTTTAGTGTCTGGAGCTAACTATGGCTACACCTTC.

Only a few counts were recorded for this clonotype. This chain links TRBV4-3 with TRBJ2-1; D may be TRBD2 (5 bases). V dropped 4 bases and J dropped 6 bases, with 13 bases sitting between them. The CDR3 loop spans 14 amino acids. Per the germline V gene, CDR1 is LGHNA and CDR2 is YSLEER. DNA for the CDR3: TGCGCCAGCAGCCTAAGCACTAGTTTCAATGAGCAGTTCTTC. Encoded protein: CASSLSTSFNEQFF.

This clonotype was recorded a few times. This rearrangement joins TRBV12-3 or TRBV12-4 to TRBJ2-1; D uncertain. The CDR3 extends over 14 amino acids. Trimming shortened V by 2 bases and J by 2 bases, and 7 bases separated the two germline ends. The CDR3 loop reads CASSLRQAYNEQFF. CDR3 in DNA: TGTGCCAGCAGTTTACGGCAAGCCTACAATGAGCAGTTCTTC.

The chain combines TRBV10-3 with TRBJ2-7; D is ambiguous. V dropped 6 bases and J dropped 7 bases, with 13 bases sitting between them. Germline V gene sequence: CDR1 ENHRY, CDR2 SYGVKD. CDR3 length equals 12 residues. CDR3 region: CAIRDGPLEQYF. CDR3 in DNA: TGTGCCATCAGGGACGGGCCCCTGGAGCAGTACTTC.

This clonotype turned up a few times. The chain carries TRBV9 and TRBJ2-1; D not resolved. V was clipped by 4 bases and J by 7 bases, with 12 bases between them. Germline V gene sequence: CDR1 SGDLS, CDR2 YYNGEE. This CDR3 region has 13 residues. CDR3: CASSPPPLNEQFF. The CDR3 nucleotides read TGTGCCAGCAGCCCACCGCCCCTGAATGAGCAGTTCTTC.

This clonotype was seen more than once but under ten times. V and J are TRBV12-3 or TRBV12-4 and TRBJ2-2; D is unresolved. The ends were cut back, 8 bases at V and 6 bases at J, with 19 bases in the middle. The CDR3 covers 15 residues. CDR3: CASLLHLGIAGELFF. As DNA, the CDR3 is TGTGCCAGCCTACTCCACTTGGGGATCGCCGGGGAGCTGTTTTTT.